This passage covers 24 T cell receptor beta chains from one sample sequenced in a study of blood T cell repertoires in COVID-19. The protocol was immunoSEQ multiplex PCR, while the TCRdb copy is restricted to in-frame clones and leaves out a portion. The table records roughly 150,000 clones, around four fifths of them present only once. The sequenced sample consisted of PBMCs or T cells enriched from blood (not recorded which). Receptors originate from a woman aged 45 to 65 who had recovered from COVID-19.

This chain links TRBV23-1 with TRBJ1-5; possibly TRBD1 for D (5 bases). TRBV23-1 is filed as an ORF, its function uncertain. V was trimmed by 4 bases and J by 5 bases, leaving 9 bases between them. The length of the CDR3 is 13 residues. The chain's CDR3 is CASSRDSDQPQHF. In DNA form, the CDR3 reads TGCGCCAGCAGTCGGGACTCCGATCAGCCCCAGCATTTT.

This clone was detected only a few times. V is TRBV7-2 and J is TRBJ2-3; 8 positions match TRBD1. CDR1 SGHTA and CDR2 FQGNSA come from the germline V gene. J gave up 5 bases and V 4 bases, and 17 bases lay outside the gene matches. CDR3 length: 18 amino acids. Here the CDR3 DNA reads TGTGCCAGCAGCTGGACCCCGCAGGGGGCCACTGGCGAAGATACGCAGTATTTT. Residues: CASSWTPQGATGEDTQYF.

The rearrangement uses TRBV19 and TRBJ1-2, with D hard to call. The CDR3 length is 13 residues. CDR1 and CDR2 (germline): LNHDA, SQIVND (reference sequence). V shed 5 bases and J shed 8 bases, with 15 bases lying between them. CDR3: CASSSVDGVGYTF. In nucleotides, the CDR3 is TGTGCCAGTAGTTCGGTTGATGGTGTCGGCTACACCTTC.

V gene TRBV10-3 combines with J gene TRBJ2-5; 7 positions match TRBD1. After removal of 3 bases from V and 1 base from J, the junction contained 2 bases not matched to a gene. CDR1 and CDR2 (germline): ENHRY, SYGVKD. CDR3 length equals 14 residues. The CDR3 spells CAISEDRVQETQYF. CDR3 nucleotides: TGTGCCATCAGTGAAGACAGGGTCCAAGAGACCCAGTACTTC.

V gene TRBV7-2 combines with J gene TRBJ1-1, with 7 bases fitting TRBD1. Losses at the gene ends were 4 bases for V and 7 bases for J; bases not matched to a gene: 9. In germline, CDR1 is SGHTA, CDR2 FQGNSA. This CDR3 has 14 residues. CDR3 sequence: CASSSVDRAFEAFF. DNA of the CDR3: TGTGCCAGCAGCTCCGTCGACAGGGCGTTTGAAGCTTTCTTT.

The chain has TRBV6-2 or TRBV6-3 and TRBJ1-2, with 7 bases that match TRBD1. Germline V lookup: CDR1 MNHEY, CDR2 SVGEGT. J gave up 3 bases and V 4 bases, and 5 bases lay outside the gene matches. CDR3 length: 14 amino acids. CDR3 sequence reads: CASSLTGFDYGYTF. For the CDR3, the DNA is TGTGCCAGCAGTTTGACAGGGTTCGACTATGGCTACACCTTC.

The chain carries TRBV6-4 and TRBJ1-5; tentatively, D is TRBD1 (6 bases). Trimming shortened V by 6 bases and J by 3 bases, and 12 bases separated the two germline ends. Germline lookup yields CDR1 MRHNA and CDR2 SNTAGT. The CDR3 is 14 residues long. DNA of the CDR3: TGTGCCAGCAGCCCGCAGGGGCACAATCAGCCCCAGCATTTT. It is translated as CASSPQGHNQPQHF.

As for this clone: This sample includes further DNA sequences coding for the same CDR3. CDR3 loop: CASSSTGTGDGYTF. DNA for the CDR3: TGCGCCAGCAGCTCAACCGGGACAGGGGATGGCTACACCTTC. The chain has TRBV5-1 and TRBJ1-2; TRBD1 matches 10 bases. Germline CDR1 and CDR2: SGHRS and YFSETQ. With V trimmed by 3 bases and J by 6 bases, 5 bases remained unmatched. This CDR3 region has 14 residues.

This sequence joins TRBV9 and TRBJ1-5; D is possibly TRBD1 (6 bases). This CDR3 region has 14 residues. V was clipped by 2 bases and J by 3 bases, with 9 bases between them. The germline V gene has CDR1 SGDLS and CDR2 YYNGEE. The DNA for the CDR3 is TGTGCCAGCAGCGTCGGGGGGCTCAATCAGCCCCAGCATTTT. Protein: CASSVGGLNQPQHF.

In this sample, this clone turned up once. J is TRBJ1-2 and V is TRBV6-5; no firm D call. V lost 3 bases to trimming and J lost 4 bases, with 6 bases between them. Germline CDR1 is MNHEY and CDR2 is SVGAGI. The CDR3 totals 12 residues. CDR3 DNA sequence: TGTGCCAGCAGTTATACTGGCTATGGCTACACCTTC. This sequence encodes CASSYTGYGYTF.

This chain links TRBV6-1 with TRBJ2-7; D might be TRBD2 (6 bases). CDR3 length equals 15 residues. The ends were cut back, 2 bases at V and 0 bases at J, with 11 bases in the middle. CDR1 and CDR2 from the germline V gene are MNHNS and SASEGT. The CDR3 DNA reads TGTGCCAGCAGTGAATATATGGGGGGCTCCTACGAGCAGTACTTC. This translates into CASSEYMGGSYEQYF.

The chain recombines TRBV5-8 with TRBJ1-5; D uncertain. This CDR3 comprises 14 residues. The V gene lost 3 bases and the J gene lost 3 bases, with 10 bases spanning the gap. CDR1 SGHTS and CDR2 YDEGEE come from the germline V gene. The CDR3 DNA reads TGTGCCAGCAGCTCCGACGGACTCAATCAGCCCCAGCATTTT. This codes for CASSSDGLNQPQHF.

The chain couples TRBV19 to TRBJ2-2; TRBD2 aligns across 7 bases. This CDR3 has 15 amino acids. Germline V gene data show CDR1 as LNHDA and CDR2 as SQIVND (reference sequence). J gave up 7 bases and V 5 bases, and 10 bases lay outside the gene matches. The DNA for the CDR3 is TGTGCCAGTAGTCTCCGTCAGGGACTATTCGGGGAGCTGTTTTTT. Translating it yields CASSLRQGLFGELFF.

The genes are TRBV7-8 and TRBJ2-7; 10 positions match TRBD1. Germline lookup yields CDR1 SGHVS and CDR2 FQNEAQ. The V segment lost 6 bases and the J segment 6 bases; nucleotides outside the gene matches: 8. This CDR3 is built from 14 residues. The CDR3 sequence is CASRHRDRGSEQYF. CDR3 in DNA: TGTGCCAGCAGGCACCGGGACAGGGGATCCGAGCAGTACTTC.

V gene TRBV18 combines with J gene TRBJ2-7, with D perhaps TRBD2 (6 bases). Trimming removed 0 bases at V and 3 bases at J, with 15 bases between. The germline V gene has CDR1 KGHSH and CDR2 LQKENI. CDR3 length: 16 amino acids. The CDR3 sequence: CASSPPGASGGYEQYF. The CDR3 nucleotides read TGTGCCAGCTCACCACCGGGTGCGTCCGGGGGCTACGAGCAGTACTTC.

The chain has TRBV11-3 and TRBJ2-7; 7 bases map to TRBD1. J was trimmed by 2 bases and V by 1 base; bases with no gene match: 2. The CDR3 has 14 amino acids. CDR1 is SGHNT, CDR2 YENEEA, per germline. The CDR3, as DNA: TGTGCCAGCAGCTTAGGGACAGGCCCCTACGAGCAGTACTTC. Its translation: CASSLGTGPYEQYF.

A few counts support this clone. The rearrangement joins TRBV6-2 or TRBV6-3 to TRBJ1-1; 7 bases match TRBD1. Germline V gene lookup returns CDR1 MNHEY and CDR2 SVGEGT. The CDR3 runs 15 residues. V was pared by 6 bases and J by 0 bases, with 7 bases of the junction left unmatched. CDR3: CASSRSTGMNTEAFF. The DNA of the CDR3 is TGTGCCAGCAGCCGCTCGACAGGGATGAACACTGAAGCTTTCTTT.

This chain uses TRBV11-2 with TRBJ1-4; TRBD1 might be the D (6 bases). In germline, CDR1 is SGHAT, CDR2 FQNNGV. V lost 5 bases, J lost 3 bases, and 16 bases lay in between. This CDR3 is 16 amino acids long. CDR3 DNA sequence: TGTGCCAGCAGCCTTGGTTCGGGGGGCTCTAATGAAAAACTGTTTTTT. This codes for CASSLGSGGSNEKLFF.

The CDR3: CASSTGGTDTQYF. CDR3 in DNA: TGTGCCAGTAGTACCGGCGGGACAGATACGCAGTATTTT. V gene TRBV19 combines with J gene TRBJ2-3; tentatively, D is TRBD2 (5 bases). Trimming pared 4 bases from V and 3 bases from J, leaving 8 bases between. CDR3 size: 13 residues. Per germline, CDR1 LNHDA and CDR2 SQIVND (reference sequence). The whole variable domain, filled in from reference TRBV19 and TRBJ2-3, reads DGGITQSPKYLFRKEGQNVTLSCEQNLNHDAMYWYRQDPGQGLRLIYYSQIVNDFQKGDIAEGYSVSREKKESFPLTVTSAQKNPTAFYLCASSTGGTDTQYFGPGTRLTVL.

This sequence joins TRBV7-6 and TRBJ2-1; 10 bases match TRBD1. CDR3 length: 12 amino acids. V gave up 1 base and J gave up 14 bases; unmatched junction bases: 2. CDR1 and CDR2 (germline): SGHVS, FNYEAQ. The CDR3 here is CASSLGGTGEFF. The CDR3 DNA reads TGTGCCAGCAGCTTAGGAGGGACAGGGGAGTTCTTC.

The chain combines TRBV7-9 with TRBJ2-3; 14 nucleotides match TRBD2. Germline V gene data show CDR1 as SEHNR and CDR2 as FQNEAQ (reference sequence). The ends lost 5 bases at V and 8 bases at J; junction bases unmatched: 6. This CDR3 region has 15 residues. Here the CDR3 reads CASSGLAGGGGTQYF. As DNA, the CDR3 is TGTGCCAGCAGCGGACTAGCGGGAGGCGGGGGTACGCAGTATTTT.

This clone was observed many times. The rearrangement uses TRBV19 and TRBJ2-1; D not certain. The CDR3 contains 12 residues. Germline values: CDR1 LNHDA, CDR2 SQIVND (reference sequence). The V gene lost 5 bases and the J gene lost 7 bases, with 9 bases spanning the gap. CDR3 sequence: CASSSGGNEQFF. As DNA, the CDR3 is TGTGCCAGTAGTTCGGGTGGGAATGAGCAGTTCTTC.

V usage is TRBV7-9 and J usage is TRBJ2-2; the D gene is possibly TRBD1 (6 bases). Trimming stripped 2 bases from V and 6 bases from J, with 19 bases between. Germline lookup yields CDR1 SEHNR and CDR2 FQNEAQ (reference sequence). CDR3 length: 17 amino acids. As DNA, the CDR3 is TGTGCCAGCAGCTTATACATCAGGTGGCAGGGGCCCGGGGAGCTGTTTTTT. Its protein product is CASSLYIRWQGPGELFF.

This rearrangement joins TRBV10-3 to TRBJ2-7; possible D gene TRBD2, 6 bases. The CDR3 is 12 residues long. Trimming pared 9 bases from V and 5 bases from J, leaving 14 bases between. The germline V gene has CDR1 ENHRY and CDR2 SYGVKD. The CDR3 DNA sequence: TGTGCCATGCCCCGGGGACTCGACGAGCAGTACTTC. Translating it yields CAMPRGLDEQYF.